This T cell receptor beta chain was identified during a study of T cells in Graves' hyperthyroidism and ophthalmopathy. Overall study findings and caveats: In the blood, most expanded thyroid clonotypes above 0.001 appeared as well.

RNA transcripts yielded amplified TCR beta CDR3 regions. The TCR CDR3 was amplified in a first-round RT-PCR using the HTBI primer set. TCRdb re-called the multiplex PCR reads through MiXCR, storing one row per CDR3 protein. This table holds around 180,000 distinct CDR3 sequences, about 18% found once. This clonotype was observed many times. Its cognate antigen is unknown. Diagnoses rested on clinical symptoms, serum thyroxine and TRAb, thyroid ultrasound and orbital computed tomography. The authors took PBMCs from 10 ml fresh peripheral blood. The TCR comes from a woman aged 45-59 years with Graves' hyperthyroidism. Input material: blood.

In DNA, the CDR3 is TGTGCCAGCAGTGCCCCGCGGAGGGTGACCGGGGAGCTGTTTTTT. Protein product: CASSAPRRVTGELFF. J is TRBJ2-2 and V is TRBV6-1; D perhaps matches TRBD2 (6 bases). This CDR3 has 15 amino acids. Trimming pared 4 bases from V and 5 bases from J, leaving 14 bases between. In germline, CDR1 is MNHNS, CDR2 SASEGT.